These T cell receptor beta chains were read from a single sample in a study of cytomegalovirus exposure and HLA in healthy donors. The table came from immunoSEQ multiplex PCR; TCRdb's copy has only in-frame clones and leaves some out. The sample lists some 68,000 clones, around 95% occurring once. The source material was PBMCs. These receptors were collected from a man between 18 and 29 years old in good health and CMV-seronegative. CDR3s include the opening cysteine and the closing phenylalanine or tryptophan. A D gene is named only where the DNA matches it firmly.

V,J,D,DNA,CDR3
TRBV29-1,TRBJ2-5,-,TGCAGCGCCAACAGGGCCCAAGAGACCCAGTACTTC,CSANRAQETQYF
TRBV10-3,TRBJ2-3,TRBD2,TGTGCCATAGCGGATTTGGTAGCGGGAGATTTTAGCACAGATACGCAGTATTTT,CAIADLVAGDFSTDTQYF
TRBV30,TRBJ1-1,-,TGTGCCTACGTCCGGCGGGCACGGAGGCTGAACACTGAAGCTTTCTTT,CAYVRRARRLNTEAFF
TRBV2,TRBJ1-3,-,TGTGCCAGCAGTGCGGTACAGGGTAAAGGAAACACCATATATTTT,CASSAVQGKGNTIYF
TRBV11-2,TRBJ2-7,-,TGTGCCAGCAGCTTAGGGGTTCTCGGCAGGGTCCACGAGCAGTACTTC,CASSLGVLGRVHEQYF
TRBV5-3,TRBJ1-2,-,TGTGCCAGAAGCTTGTTCAGGGCGGGCTACACCTTC,CARSLFRAGYTF
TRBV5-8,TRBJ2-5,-,TGTGCCAGCCCGGGATCCTACCTCATTCAAGAGACCCAGTACTTC,CASPGSYLIQETQYF
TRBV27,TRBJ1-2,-,TGTGCCAGCAGTCCGGGGGGGGTTGGCTATGGCTACACCTTC,CASSPGGVGYGYTF
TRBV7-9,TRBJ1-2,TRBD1,TGTGCCAGCAGCAGACCCAGGACAGGGGGCTACACCTTC,CASSRPRTGGYTF
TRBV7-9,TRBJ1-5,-,TGTGCCAGCAGCCTAGCGGGGCAGGGGAATCAGCCCCAGCATTTT,CASSLAGQGNQPQHF
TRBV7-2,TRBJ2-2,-,TGTGCCAGCAGCCAGAAGAACACCGGGGAGCTGTTTTTT,CASSQKNTGELFF
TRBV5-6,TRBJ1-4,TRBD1,TGTGCCAGCAGCTTGAAAGGCTTTGACAGGGGGGAAAAACTGTTTTTT,CASSLKGFDRGEKLFF
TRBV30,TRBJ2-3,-,TGTGCCTGGAGTGTAGGCGGTCAGCGGAGTGTAGATACGCAGTATTTT,CAWSVGGQRSVDTQYF